Listed below are T cell receptor beta chains from one sample, sequenced in a study of cytomegalovirus exposure and HLA in healthy donors. TCRdb's table, derived via immunoSEQ multiplex PCR, lists solely in-frame clones and lacks some. The sample spans around 140,000 clones; the ten largest clones claim 0.8% to 1%. The sample consisted of PBMCs. All receptors derive from a male donor in good health and CMV-seronegative. Both conserved end residues are part of each CDR3. The order of the fields is V gene, D gene, J gene, CDR3 DNA, CDR3 protein. D genes are given only for firm matches.

TRBV7-9,TRBD1,TRBJ1-2,TGTGCCAGCAGCTTAGGGGGGACAGGGGCGCCCTATGGCTACACCTTC,CASSLGGTGAPYGYTF
TRBV7-6,TRBD2,TRBJ2-1,TGTGCCAGCAGCCTCGGGACTAGCGGGAGTTGGGATGAGCAGTTCTTC,CASSLGTSGSWDEQFF
TRBV29-1,TRBD2,TRBJ2-3,TGCAGCGTTGGGCCGGGACTAGCGATCACAGATACGCAGTATTTT,CSVGPGLAITDTQYF
TRBV7-2,NA,TRBJ2-5,TGTGCCAGCAGCCTTCGACGGGACCAAGAGACCCAGTACTTC,CASSLRRDQETQYF
TRBV5-1,TRBD1,TRBJ2-3,TGCGCCAGCAGCTTGGTAAACAGGGGGACAGATACGCAGTATTTT,CASSLVNRGTDTQYF
TRBV5-1,NA,TRBJ2-3,TGCGCCAGCAGCTTGGTACTGAGTGGGCCTGCAGATACGCAGTATTTT,CASSLVLSGPADTQYF
TRBV19,NA,TRBJ2-7,TGTGCCAGTAGTGGCGGAACCTACGAGCAGTACTTC,CASSGGTYEQYF
TRBV25-1,NA,TRBJ2-1,TGTGCCACCAGGCGTGGGAGCTCCTACAATGAGCAGTTCTTC,CATRRGSSYNEQFF
TRBV18,NA,TRBJ1-4,TGTGCCAGCTCACCACCGGAGGGGGGGAGAGAAAAACTGTTTTTT,CASSPPEGGREKLFF
TRBV7-2,TRBD1,TRBJ1-5,TGTGCCAGCAGCTCCGACAGGGGGTCGGGTCAGCCCCAGCATTTT,CASSSDRGSGQPQHF
TRBV12-5,TRBD1,TRBJ2-1,TGTGCTAGTGGTACCGGGACAGGGACCTACAATGAGCAGTTCTTC,CASGTGTGTYNEQFF
TRBV7-6,TRBD2,TRBJ2-5,TGTGCCAGCAGCTTAGAGTCTAGCGGGAGACAAGAGACCCAGTACTTC,CASSLESSGRQETQYF
TRBV29-1,NA,TRBJ2-2,TGCAGCGTTGAGCGGGCCGGGGAGCTGTTTTTT,CSVERAGELFF
TRBV18,TRBD1,TRBJ1-1,TGTGCCAGCTCATCCCTTCTTCCGGGACAGGGGAACACTGAAGCTTTCTTT,CASSSLLPGQGNTEAFF
TRBV2,TRBD1,TRBJ1-5,TGTGCCAGCAGCGATGGGACAGCTAGCAATCAGCCCCAGCATTTT,CASSDGTASNQPQHF
TRBV6-5,TRBD1,TRBJ1-5,TGTGCCAGCAGTTACTCGGGAACAGGGGTTCAGCCCCAGCATTTT,CASSYSGTGVQPQHF
TRBV5-6,TRBD2,TRBJ2-7,TGTGCCAGCAGCTTTGGGTTAGCGGGACCCACCTACGAGCAGTACTTC,CASSFGLAGPTYEQYF
TRBV6-6,NA,TRBJ2-1,TGTGCCAGCAGTTATCGTGGCACCTCCTACAATGAGCAGTTCTTC,CASSYRGTSYNEQFF
TRBV7-9,NA,TRBJ2-5,TGTGCCAGCAGCTGGGGACTTAGGGAAGCCCAGTACTTC,CASSWGLREAQYF
TRBV7-9,TRBD2,TRBJ2-1,TGTGCCAGCAGCTTCACTAGCGGACCCTACAATGAGCAGTTCTTC,CASSFTSGPYNEQFF
TRBV7-2,NA,TRBJ1-1,TGTGCCAGCAGCGTATCGGGACTTATGAACACTGAAGCTTTCTTT,CASSVSGLMNTEAFF
TRBV6-1,NA,TRBJ2-7,TGTGCCAGCAGACTATACGAGCAGTACTTC,CASRLYEQYF
TRBV13,NA,TRBJ1-2,TGTGCCAGCACCCCGGTAGGGCGCGGGGATGGCTACACCTTC,CASTPVGRGDGYTF
TRBV6-1,TRBD1,TRBJ1-1,TGTGCCAGCAGCGACAGGGCTAAGGGTGAAGCTTTCTTT,CASSDRAKGEAFF
TRBV7-6,TRBD2,TRBJ2-7,TGTGCCAGCAGCTTAGCGTCGGGGGGACTAGCGGTTCCCTACGAGCAGTACTTC,CASSLASGGLAVPYEQYF
TRBV5-1,TRBD2,TRBJ2-2,TGCGCCAGCAGCTTGGCTAGCGGGGGGGCAGAAGCCGGGGAGCTGTTTTTT,CASSLASGGAEAGELFF
TRBV30,NA,TRBJ2-7,TGTGCCTGGAGGAAATTAGGGGATTACTCCTACGAGCAGTACTTC,CAWRKLGDYSYEQYF
TRBV7-3,NA,TRBJ2-2,TGTGCCAGCAGCTACGACACCGGCGGGGAGCTGTTTTTT,CASSYDTGGELFF
TRBV27,NA,TRBJ2-5,TGTGCCAGCAGTCCCTACAGGTGGCTGGGGCAAGAGACCCAGTACTTC,CASSPYRWLGQETQYF
TRBV5-1,TRBD2,TRBJ2-3,TGCGCCAGCAGCTTGGAGCTAGCGGGGGGCACAGATACGCAGTATTTT,CASSLELAGGTDTQYF
TRBV29-1,NA,TRBJ2-5,TGCAGCGTTGAGGGGACGGGGGTTTCGACCCAGTACTTC,CSVEGTGVSTQYF
TRBV15,TRBD2,TRBJ2-7,TGTGCCACCAGCGACGGACTAGCAGGCTCCTACGAGCAGTACTTC,CATSDGLAGSYEQYF
TRBV28,NA,TRBJ1-2,TGTGCCAGCATCGAGGGGGGGGGCTATGGCTACACCTTC,CASIEGGGYGYTF
TRBV27,TRBD1,TRBJ2-2,TGTGCCAGCAGTTTCTCACAGGGGTACACCGGGGAGCTGTTTTTT,CASSFSQGYTGELFF
TRBV30,NA,TRBJ1-1,TGTGCCTGGAGTGTACTCGCGGGGCCACAGATGAACACTGAAGCTTTCTTT,CAWSVLAGPQMNTEAFF
TRBV30,TRBD1,TRBJ2-1,TGTGCCTGGAGGAAGGGGACAGGGACGTTCTTC,CAWRKGTGTFF
TRBV7-2,NA,TRBJ1-5,TGTGCCAGCAGCTTAGCGGTCGGGGTGGGGAATCAGCCCCAGCATTTT,CASSLAVGVGNQPQHF
TRBV6-4,NA,TRBJ1-2,TGTGCCAGCAGTGAGGGGGGGGGAATCGGTGGCTACACCTTC,CASSEGGGIGGYTF
TRBV15,NA,TRBJ2-3,TGTGCCACCAGCAGAGGGGGCGAAACCTTAGATACGCAGTATTTT,CATSRGGETLDTQYF
TRBV18,TRBD2,TRBJ2-5,TGTGCCAGCTCACCGGGACTAGCGGGAGAGACCCAGTACTTC,CASSPGLAGETQYF
TRBV30,NA,TRBJ1-4,TGTGCCTGGAGTTTTACCGGGAGCCGTAATGAAAAACTGTTTTTT,CAWSFTGSRNEKLFF
TRBV6-1,NA,TRBJ1-2,TGTGCCAGCAGTGAAGCGCTGAGGGTTGTATATGGCTACACCTTC,CASSEALRVVYGYTF
TRBV19,TRBD1,TRBJ2-1,TGTGCCAGTAGAAAGGACAGGGATGAGCAGTTCTTC,CASRKDRDEQFF
TRBV15,TRBD1,TRBJ1-1,TGTGCCACCAGCAGAGATCGGTCCGAGGGGGCGAACACTGAAGCTTTCTTT,CATSRDRSEGANTEAFF
TRBV6-1,TRBD1,TRBJ2-7,TGTGCCAGCAGCCAACAGGGGCTGACCTACGAGCAGTACTTC,CASSQQGLTYEQYF
TRBV5-1,TRBD1,TRBJ2-7,TGCGCCAGCAGCTTGGCCCCCGGGACAGAAACCTACGAGCAGTACTTC,CASSLAPGTETYEQYF
TRBV29-1,NA,TRBJ2-1,TGCAGCGTTGCGTATCTCCCCGGTGGCGGCGATGAGCAGTTCTTC,CSVAYLPGGGDEQFF
TRBV7-9,TRBD1,TRBJ2-5,TGTGCCAGCAGCCGGACAGGGGCTGAAGAGACCCAGTACTTC,CASSRTGAEETQYF
TRBV11-3,TRBD1,TRBJ2-1,TGTGCCAGCAGCTTGGGGACAGGGGTAAATGAGCAGTTCTTC,CASSLGTGVNEQFF
TRBV7-9,TRBD1,TRBJ1-4,TGTGCCAGCAGCCCATGGGGACAGGAAGGGGAAAAACTGTTTTTT,CASSPWGQEGEKLFF
TRBV27,NA,TRBJ2-2,TGTGCCAGCAGTTTAGCAGGGGCCATTTTCGCCGGGGAGCTGTTTTTT,CASSLAGAIFAGELFF
TRBV4-3,NA,TRBJ1-4,TGCGCCAGCAGCCAAGAGAGGCAGGGCGGTATAAAAAAACTGTTTTTT,CASSQERQGGIKKLFF
TRBV5-1,TRBD1,TRBJ1-6,TGCGCCAGCAGCACGGACGGACAGGGTCGATCACCCCTCCACTTT,CASSTDGQGRSPLHF
TRBV27,TRBD1,TRBJ2-7,TGTGCCAGCAGTGCGCCCGGGACAGGGTTACACGAGCAGTACTTC,CASSAPGTGLHEQYF
TRBV6-5,TRBD2,TRBJ2-1,TGTGCCAGCAGTCCAAGCGGGGCCTCCTACAATGAGCAGTTCTTC,CASSPSGASYNEQFF